This T cell receptor beta chain was retrieved from a study of patients and donors after allogeneic stem cell transplantation. Via MiXCR, TCRdb re-called the RT-PCR reads, giving one row per CDR3 protein. The sample comprises fewer than 500,000 distinct CDR3 sequences, around 16% of which are singletons, and 6% to 8% rests with the top ten. The clonotype originates from a human donor who was either an allogeneic HSCT recipient or a stem cell or donor lymphocyte infusion donor (not recorded which). It is not recorded whose cells these are; they may come from a transplant donor. The sample taken for sequencing was blood, either unsorted or a sorted T cell fraction (not recorded which).

The CDR3 region has the DNA TGTGCCAGCAGCTTAGCGGGCAGGGGCCCTAACTATGGCTACACCTTC. The encoded protein is CASSLAGRGPNYGYTF. The gene calls are TRBV7-2 and TRBJ1-2; D is possibly TRBD1 (6 bases). The CDR3 loop spans 16 amino acids. Germline V gene sequence: CDR1 SGHTA, CDR2 FQGNSA. V was cut by 0 bases and J by 0 bases, with 11 bases left in between.